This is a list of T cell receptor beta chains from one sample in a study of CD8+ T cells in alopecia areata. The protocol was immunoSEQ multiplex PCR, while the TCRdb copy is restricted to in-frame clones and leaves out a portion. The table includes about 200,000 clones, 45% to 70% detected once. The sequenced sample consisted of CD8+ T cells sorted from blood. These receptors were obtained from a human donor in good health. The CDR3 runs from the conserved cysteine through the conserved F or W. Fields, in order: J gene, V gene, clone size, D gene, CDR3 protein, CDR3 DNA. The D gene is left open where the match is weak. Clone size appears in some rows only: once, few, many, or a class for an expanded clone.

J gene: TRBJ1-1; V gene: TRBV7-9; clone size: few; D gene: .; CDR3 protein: CASSYNRAAFF; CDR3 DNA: TGTGCCAGCAGTTACAACAGGGCCGCTTTCTTT
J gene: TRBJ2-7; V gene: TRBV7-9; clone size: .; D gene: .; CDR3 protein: CASSLAQSYEQYF; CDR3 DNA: TGTGCCAGCAGCTTAGCACAGTCCTACGAGCAGTACTTC
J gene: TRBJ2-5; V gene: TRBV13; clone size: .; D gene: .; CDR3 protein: CASSLWAGLETQYF; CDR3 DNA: TGTGCCAGCAGCTTATGGGCAGGGTTGGAGACCCAGTACTTC
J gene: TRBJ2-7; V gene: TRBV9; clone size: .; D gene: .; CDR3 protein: CASSEGPGEQYF; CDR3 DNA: TGTGCCAGCAGCGAAGGGCCGGGCGAGCAGTACTTC
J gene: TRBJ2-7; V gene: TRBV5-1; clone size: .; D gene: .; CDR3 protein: CASSPGTAVPSYEQYF; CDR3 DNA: TGCGCCAGCAGCCCGGGGACGGCCGTTCCCTCCTACGAGCAGTACTTC
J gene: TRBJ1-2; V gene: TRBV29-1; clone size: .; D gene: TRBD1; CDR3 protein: CSVEDDGTGTHYGYTF; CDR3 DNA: TGCAGCGTTGAAGATGACGGGACAGGGACGCACTATGGCTACACCTTC
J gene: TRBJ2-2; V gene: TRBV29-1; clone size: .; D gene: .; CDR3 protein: CSVRKSRGELFF; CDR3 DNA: TGCAGCGTTCGCAAATCTAGGGGGGAGCTGTTTTTT
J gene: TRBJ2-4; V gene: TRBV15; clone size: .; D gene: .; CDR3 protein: CATSDIEDSKNIQYF; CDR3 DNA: TGTGCCACCAGTGATATCGAAGACAGCAAAAACATTCAGTACTTC
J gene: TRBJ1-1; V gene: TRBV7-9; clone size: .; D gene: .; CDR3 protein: CASSPFNTEAFF; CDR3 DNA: TGTGCCAGCAGCCCATTTAACACTGAAGCTTTCTTT
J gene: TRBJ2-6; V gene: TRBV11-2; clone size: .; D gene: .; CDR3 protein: CASSLAFGPPSGANVLTF; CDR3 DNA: TGTGCCAGCAGCTTAGCATTTGGGCCTCCATCTGGGGCCAACGTCCTGACTTTC
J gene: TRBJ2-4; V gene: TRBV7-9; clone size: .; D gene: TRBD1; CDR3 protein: CASSSGQGAENIQYF; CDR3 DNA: TGTGCCAGCAGCTCGGGACAGGGGGCGGAAAACATTCAGTACTTC
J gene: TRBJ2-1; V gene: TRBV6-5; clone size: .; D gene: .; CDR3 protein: CASSFGTRNEQFF; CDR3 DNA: TGTGCCAGCAGTTTCGGGACCCGCAATGAGCAGTTCTTC
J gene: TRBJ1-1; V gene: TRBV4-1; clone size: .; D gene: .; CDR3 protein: CASSQELVLPNTEAFF; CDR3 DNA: TGCGCCAGCAGCCAAGAACTTGTACTTCCGAACACTGAAGCTTTCTTT
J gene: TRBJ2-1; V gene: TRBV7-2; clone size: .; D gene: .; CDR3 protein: CASSFGANEQFF; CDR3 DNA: TGTGCCAGCAGCTTCGGGGCCAATGAGCAGTTCTTC
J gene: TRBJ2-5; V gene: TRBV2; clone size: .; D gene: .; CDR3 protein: CASSPGGLETQYF; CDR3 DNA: TGTGCCAGCAGCCCGGGTGGTCTGGAGACCCAGTACTTC
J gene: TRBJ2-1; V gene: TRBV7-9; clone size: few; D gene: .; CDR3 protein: CASTWTGGGEQFF; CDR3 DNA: TGTGCCAGCACCTGGACAGGCGGGGGCGAGCAGTTCTTC
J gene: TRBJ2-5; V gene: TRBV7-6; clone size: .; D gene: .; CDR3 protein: CASSLSGGEAGNQYF; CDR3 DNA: TGTGCCAGCAGCTTATCCGGCGGGGAAGCAGGAAACCAGTACTTC
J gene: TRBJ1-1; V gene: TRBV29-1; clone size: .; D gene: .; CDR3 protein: CSVFGSNTEAFF; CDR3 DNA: TGCAGCGTTTTCGGGTCGAACACTGAAGCTTTCTTT
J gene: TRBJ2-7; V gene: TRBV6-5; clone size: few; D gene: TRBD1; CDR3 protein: CASSYGTGVVEQYF; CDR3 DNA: TGTGCCAGCAGTTACGGGACAGGGGTCGTCGAGCAGTACTTC
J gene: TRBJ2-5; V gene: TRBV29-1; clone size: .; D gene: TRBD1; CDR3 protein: CSVEGDDRGTEETQYF; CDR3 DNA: TGCAGCGTTGAAGGAGACGACAGGGGGACCGAAGAGACCCAGTACTTC
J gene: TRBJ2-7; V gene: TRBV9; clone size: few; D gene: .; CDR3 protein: CASGVAGFYEQYF; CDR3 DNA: TGTGCCAGCGGGGTCGCGGGGTTCTACGAGCAGTACTTC
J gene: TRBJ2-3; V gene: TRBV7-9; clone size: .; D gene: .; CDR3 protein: CASSLAYF; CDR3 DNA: TGTGCCAGCAGCTTAGCGTATTTT
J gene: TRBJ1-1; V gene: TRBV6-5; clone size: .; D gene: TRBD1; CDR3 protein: CASRQGATEAFF; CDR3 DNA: TGTGCCAGCAGGCAGGGGGCGACTGAAGCTTTCTTT
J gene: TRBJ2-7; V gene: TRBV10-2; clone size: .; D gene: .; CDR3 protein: CASSASYEQYF; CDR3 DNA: TGCGCCAGCAGTGCCTCCTACGAGCAGTACTTC
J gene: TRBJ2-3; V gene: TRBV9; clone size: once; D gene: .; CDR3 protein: CASSVELTTDTQYF; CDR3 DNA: TGTGCCAGCAGCGTAGAGCTCACCACAGATACGCAGTATTTT
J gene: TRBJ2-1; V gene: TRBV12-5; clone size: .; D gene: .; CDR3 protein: CASRPADYNEQFF; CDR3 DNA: TGTGCTAGTAGGCCGGCGGATTACAATGAGCAGTTCTTC
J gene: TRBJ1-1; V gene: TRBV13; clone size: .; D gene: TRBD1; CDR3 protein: CASRSGTGREAFF; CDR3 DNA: TGTGCCAGCAGGTCCGGGACAGGGAGGGAGGCTTTCTTT
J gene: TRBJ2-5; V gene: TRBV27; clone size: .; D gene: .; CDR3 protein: CASSLSGEGETQYF; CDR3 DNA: TGTGCCAGCAGTTTATCGGGAGAGGGAGAGACCCAGTACTTC
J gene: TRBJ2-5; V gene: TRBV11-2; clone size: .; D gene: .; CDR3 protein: CASSLERSGQETQYF; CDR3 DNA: TGTGCCAGCAGCTTAGAGCGCAGCGGACAAGAGACCCAGTACTTC